Listed below are T cell receptor beta chains from one sample, sequenced in a study of blood T cell repertoires in COVID-19. Here immunoSEQ multiplex PCR was the method, and the copy in TCRdb shows in-frame clones only, minus some. The sample lists about 180,000 clones, roughly nine tenths occurring once. Sequenced material: peripheral blood. These receptors were collected from a man aged 18 to 29 who had recovered from COVID-19. Each CDR3 is given with its conserved first and last residue. Fields, in order: clone size, J gene, D gene, V gene, CDR3 DNA, CDR3 protein. D genes are given only for firm matches. Size is stated for part of the rows, as once, few or many counts, or as a class when the clone is expanded.

>few|TRBJ2-7|.|TRBV6-2/TRBV6-3
TGTGCCAGCAGTTACGACAGCCGGGGGAACACGTTCACCTACGAGCAGTACTTC
CASSYDSRGNTFTYEQYF
>.|TRBJ2-2|.|TRBV27
TGTGCCAGCAGCCTAAACCTACAGGGGACTAGAACCGGGGAGCTGTTTTTT
CASSLNLQGTRTGELFF
>.|TRBJ2-1|TRBD1|TRBV6-5
TGTGCCAGCAGCGACAGGGGCGGCGAGCAGTTCTTC
CASSDRGGEQFF
>.|TRBJ2-1|TRBD1|TRBV6-5
TGTGCCAGCAGTTACTCCCGGACAGGACACAATGAGCAGTTCTTC
CASSYSRTGHNEQFF
>.|TRBJ1-1|TRBD1|TRBV27
TGTGCCAGCAGTCCCTGGGACAGCACGAACACTGAAGCTTTCTTT
CASSPWDSTNTEAFF
>.|TRBJ2-1|.|TRBV24-1
TGTGCCACCAGTGATTCTAAGCCCAATGAGCAGTTCTTC
CATSDSKPNEQFF
>.|TRBJ1-2|.|TRBV12-3/TRBV12-4
TGTGCCAGCACCCCAGGGGTGTACGGCTACACCTTC
CASTPGVYGYTF
>once|TRBJ2-7|TRBD2|TRBV6-2/TRBV6-3
TGTGCCAGCAGTCATCTTAGCGGGAGGTTCGACGAGCAGTACTTC
CASSHLSGRFDEQYF
>.|TRBJ2-3|.|TRBV24-1
TGTGCCACCAGTGATTTATCGGGAGATACGCAGTATTTT
CATSDLSGDTQYF
>.|TRBJ2-1|.|TRBV5-4
TGTGCCAGCAGCCCCTCTAGCTACAATGAGCAGTTCTTC
CASSPSSYNEQFF
>.|TRBJ2-2|TRBD1|TRBV5-5
TGTGCCAGCAGCATCCGGGACAGGGGGTCATTCGGGGAGCTGTTTTTT
CASSIRDRGSFGELFF
>.|TRBJ2-2|.|TRBV9
TGTGCCAGCATCCCAGGGCCTGTCCTAGGCGCCGGGGAGCTGTTTTTT
CASIPGPVLGAGELFF
>few|TRBJ2-3|TRBD2|TRBV7-8
TGTGCCAGCAGCTTACGGGACTACACAGATACGCAGTATTTT
CASSLRDYTDTQYF
>once|TRBJ2-4|.|TRBV6-1
TGTGCCAGCAGTGATTGGCAGGGGTTAGCCAAAAACATTCAGTACTTC
CASSDWQGLAKNIQYF
>once|TRBJ2-3|.|TRBV13
TGTGCCAGCAGCTCCCTAGCTTCCACAGATACGCAGTATTTT
CASSSLASTDTQYF
>.|TRBJ2-7|.|TRBV3-1/TRBV3-2
TGTGCCAGCAGCCAAGTCGCGGGGACCTACGAGCAGTACTTC
CASSQVAGTYEQYF
>.|TRBJ2-3|TRBD1|TRBV29-1
TGCAGCGTGAGGGGGCAGCCGACAGATACGCAGTATTTT
CSVRGQPTDTQYF
>.|TRBJ2-2|.|TRBV28
TGTGCCACCCAGTTAATCGGGGAGCTGTTTTTT
CATQLIGELFF
>once|TRBJ2-7|TRBD2|TRBV12-5
TGTGCTAGTGGTTTTAAAGGCGGGAGCTACGAGCAGTACTTC
CASGFKGGSYEQYF
>.|TRBJ1-2|TRBD1|TRBV5-6
TGTGCCAGCAGCCTTACAGGGGCCGGTGGCTACACCTTC
CASSLTGAGGYTF
>.|TRBJ1-5|.|TRBV24-1
TGTGCCACCACTCCGGGTTTCAATCAGCCCCAGCATTTT
CATTPGFNQPQHF
>.|TRBJ2-5|TRBD2|TRBV9
TGTGCCAGCAGCGCGTCCGGGACTACGATGGAAGAGACCCAGTACTTC
CASSASGTTMEETQYF
>.|TRBJ1-2|.|TRBV12-3/TRBV12-4
TGTGCCAGCCGGTTGGACTATGGCTACACCTTC
CASRLDYGYTF
>.|TRBJ2-1|TRBD2|TRBV19
TGTGCCAGTAAACACCCGGGACTAGTAAATGAGCAGTTCTTC
CASKHPGLVNEQFF
>.|TRBJ2-6|TRBD1|TRBV5-1
TGCGCCAGCAGCTTGGTAAGGACAGGGGGTCAAAGCTCTGGGGCCAACGTCCTGACTTTC
CASSLVRTGGQSSGANVLTF
>.|TRBJ1-2|TRBD1|TRBV4-3
TGCGCCAGCAGCCAAGGACAGGGTCATGGCTACACCTTC
CASSQGQGHGYTF
>.|TRBJ1-1|TRBD1|TRBV14
TGTGCCAGCGGCCGACAGGGCAACACTGAAGCTTTCTTT
CASGRQGNTEAFF
>.|TRBJ2-3|.|TRBV19
TGTGCCAGTAGTATTGCCAGGGCCAACACAGATACGCAGTATTTT
CASSIARANTDTQYF
>.|TRBJ2-6|TRBD1|TRBV28
TGTGCCAGCAGTGGGACAGGGAGTTTGGCGGGGGCCAACGTCCTGACTTTC
CASSGTGSLAGANVLTF
>.|TRBJ1-2|.|TRBV5-1
TGCGCCAGCAGCAAACAGGGAAGCGACTATGGCTACACCTTC
CASSKQGSDYGYTF
>.|TRBJ2-1|TRBD2|TRBV7-9
TGTGCCAGCAGCTTGTTTAGCGGGAGGGTGGACAATGAGCAGTTCTTC
CASSLFSGRVDNEQFF
>.|TRBJ2-4|.|TRBV4-3
TGCGCCAGCAGCCAAGACGTCAACATAAACATTCAGTACTTC
CASSQDVNINIQYF
>.|TRBJ2-7|.|TRBV5-1
TGCGCCAGCAGCTTGGAGGCGACAGGACCCTACGAGCAGTACTTC
CASSLEATGPYEQYF
>.|TRBJ1-2|TRBD1|TRBV15
TGTGCCACCAGCAGGGACAGGGGTAGCTATGGCTACACCTTC
CATSRDRGSYGYTF
>.|TRBJ2-7|.|TRBV29-1
TGCAGCGTCGGGGCACAGGGACCCCGCTCCTACGAGCAGTACTTC
CSVGAQGPRSYEQYF
>.|TRBJ2-1|.|TRBV24-1
TGTGCCACCAGTGATCCCCGTGGGGGGAGGCCAAATAATGAGCAGTTCTTC
CATSDPRGGRPNNEQFF
>.|TRBJ2-3|.|TRBV10-3
TGTGCCATCAGTAGTAGCGAATCTAGCACAGATACGCAGTATTTT
CAISSSESSTDTQYF
>once|TRBJ1-4|.|TRBV7-9
TGTGCCAGCAGCCTCACACGCAGTAATGAAAAACTGTTTTTT
CASSLTRSNEKLFF
>.|TRBJ1-1|.|TRBV28
TGTGCCAGCAGTCCGGCGGGCCCACTGAACACTGAAGCTTTCTTT
CASSPAGPLNTEAFF
>many|TRBJ1-2|.|TRBV27
TGTGCCAGCAGTTCGGCTCGGGGAGGGAGCTATGGCTACACCTTC
CASSSARGGSYGYTF